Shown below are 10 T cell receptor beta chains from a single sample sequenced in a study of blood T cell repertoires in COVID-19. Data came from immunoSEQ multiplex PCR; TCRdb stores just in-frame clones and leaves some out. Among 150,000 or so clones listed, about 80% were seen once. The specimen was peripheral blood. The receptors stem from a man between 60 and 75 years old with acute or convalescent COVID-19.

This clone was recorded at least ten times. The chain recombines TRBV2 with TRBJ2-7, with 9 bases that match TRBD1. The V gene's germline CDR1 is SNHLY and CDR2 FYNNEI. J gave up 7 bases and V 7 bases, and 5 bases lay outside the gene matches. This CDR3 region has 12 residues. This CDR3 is CASTGTGREQYF. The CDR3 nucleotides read TGTGCCAGCACCGGGACAGGGAGAGAGCAGTACTTC.

The CDR3 here is CASSRPRGYYTF. In nucleotides, the CDR3 is TGCGCCAGCAGCCGACCTAGAGGATACTACACCTTC. The rearrangement links TRBV5-1 to TRBJ1-2; unclear D gene. This CDR3 region has 12 residues. Germline CDR1 is SGHRS and CDR2 is YFSETQ. V was shortened by 4 bases and J by 10 bases, with 14 bases between the two germline ends.

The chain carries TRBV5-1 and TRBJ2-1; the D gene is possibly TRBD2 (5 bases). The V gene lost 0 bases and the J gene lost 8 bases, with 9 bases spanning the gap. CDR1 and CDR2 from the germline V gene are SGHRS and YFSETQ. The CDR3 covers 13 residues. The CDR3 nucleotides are TGCGCCAGCAGCTTGGTAGGGAGCGATGAGCAGTTCTTC. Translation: CASSLVGSDEQFF.

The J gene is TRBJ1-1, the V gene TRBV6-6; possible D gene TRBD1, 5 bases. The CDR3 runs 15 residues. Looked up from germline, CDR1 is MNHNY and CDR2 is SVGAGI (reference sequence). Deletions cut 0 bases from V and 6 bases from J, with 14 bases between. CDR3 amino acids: CASSYSRAGTAEAFF. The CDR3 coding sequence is TGTGCCAGCAGTTACTCTCGGGCAGGGACTGCTGAAGCTTTCTTT.

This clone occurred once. CDR3 coding DNA: TGTGCCAGCAGCCATTCAGGGTCGCGCGGCACCGGGGAGCTGTTTTTT. As protein: CASSHSGSRGTGELFF. The genes are TRBV14 and TRBJ2-2, with a weak D call TRBD1 (5 bases). This CDR3 has 16 residues. CDR1 is SGHDN and CDR2 is FVKESK in the germline V gene. With 3 bases removed from V and 4 bases from J, the gap between germline ends came to 15 bases.

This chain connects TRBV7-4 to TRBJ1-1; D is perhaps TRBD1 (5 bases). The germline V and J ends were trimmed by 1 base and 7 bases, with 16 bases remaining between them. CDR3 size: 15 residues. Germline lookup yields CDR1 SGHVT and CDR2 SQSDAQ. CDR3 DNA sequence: TGTGCCAGCAGCTTAGGCGGTGGGTGGGGCGATGAAGCTTTCTTT. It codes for CASSLGGGWGDEAFF.

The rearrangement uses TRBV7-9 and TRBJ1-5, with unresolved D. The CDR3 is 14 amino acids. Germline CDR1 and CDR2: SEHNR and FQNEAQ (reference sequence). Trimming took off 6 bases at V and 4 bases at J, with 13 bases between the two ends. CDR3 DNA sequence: TGTGCCAGCAGAGCGGACGGTTTAAATCAGCCCCAGCATTTT. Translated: CASRADGLNQPQHF.

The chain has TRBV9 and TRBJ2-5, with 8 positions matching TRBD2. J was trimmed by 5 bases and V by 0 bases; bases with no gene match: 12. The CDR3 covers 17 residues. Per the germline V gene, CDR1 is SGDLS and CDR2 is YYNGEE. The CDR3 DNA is TGTGCCAGCAGCGTAGTTTCGGGACTAGAGGGGAAGGAGACCCAGTACTTC. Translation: CASSVVSGLEGKETQYF.

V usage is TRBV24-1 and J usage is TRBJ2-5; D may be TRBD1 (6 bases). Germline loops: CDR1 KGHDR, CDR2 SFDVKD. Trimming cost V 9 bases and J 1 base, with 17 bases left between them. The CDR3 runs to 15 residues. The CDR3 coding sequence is TGTGCCACCTCCCCCCACAGGGCGGGCCAAGAGACCCAGTACTTC. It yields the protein CATSPHRAGQETQYF.

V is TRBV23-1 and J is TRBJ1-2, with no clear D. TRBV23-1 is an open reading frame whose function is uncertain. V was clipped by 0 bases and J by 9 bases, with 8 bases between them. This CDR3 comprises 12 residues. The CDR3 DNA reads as TGCGCCAGCAGTCAATCGCGGCCCCGCTACACCTTC. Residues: CASSQSRPRYTF.